The sequence of this TCR beta chain was determined in a study of T cells after yellow fever vaccination. At the level of the study: SMART-Seq v4 Ultra Low Input served to prepare low-cell-number fractions. Study-level points and caveats: Post-booster reappearance was seen for most primary-vaccination clones (around 96% CD4, 75% to 90% CD8). Abundant bulk-population clonotypes could contaminate the FACS-sorted repertoires. It was a weaker secondary response, yet one that peaked faster, at day 5 versus 15.

Regarding this clonotype: Its specificity is unknown.

CDR3 size: 13 residues. V was cut by 8 bases and J by 2 bases, with 10 bases left in between. TCRdb analysed the 5' RACE reads with MiXCR anew, one entry per CDR3 protein. The profile shows approximately 550,000 distinct CDR3 sequences, less than 20% of them singletons. The sequenced sample was PBMCs, obtained 15 days after the yellow fever booster vaccination. The TCR originated in a young man who received the YFV17D yellow fever vaccine. The rearrangement joins TRBV12-3 or TRBV12-4 to TRBJ2-1, with D perhaps TRBD2 (6 bases). CDR3 in DNA: TGTGCCAGCGCGGGGAGCGCCTACAATGAGCAGTTCTTC. Amino acid sequence: CASAGSAYNEQFF.